This TCR beta chain was profiled in a study of T cell repertoires in cytomegalovirus infection (dated by TCRdb to about 2019). With regard to the full study: Because public TCR beta signatures pointed to carriage of CMV infection together with the matching HLA type, the HLA type of each donor mattered for the analysis.

Data came from an Illumina HiSeq 1500. TCRdb reworked the public reads: Q25 trimming with fastp, MiXCR clone assembly, productive beta chains retained. CDR3 protein sequences are deduplicated, and each keeps its most common genes and DNA. The sample contains 8,000 or so distinct CDR3 sequences, less than 65% of them found a single time. The leading ten clones occupy about 77% of the sample. Concerning this clonotype itself: Its antigen is not yet known. Per-base qualities were not stored, and no clone one base away is much larger.

Unmatched junction bases come to 23, with V trimmed by 1 base and J by 9 bases. The germline V gene supplies CDR1 SGHTA and CDR2 FQGNSA. The CDR3 holds 19 amino acids from the cysteine to the phenylalanine. CDR3 DNA is the only sequence kept; it has 57 bases, read in frame from the first base. Summary of the overall study and its limitations: Cumulative frequency of public TCR beta family members discriminated carriers of CMV infection plus the relevant HLA type in this cohort and an independent approximately 350-donor cohort. The ex vivo response was dominated by HLA-C-restricted CMV-specific TCR beta clonotypes, and the single most frequent clonotype in two of eight donors was supplied by these HLA-C-restricted clonotypes.

What was sequenced was PBMCs, sequenced either directly or after in vitro stimulation (not recorded which). The receptor comes from a human donor in good health (CMV status not recorded). Some clones in this sample may be carry-over from other donors' samples. This chain joins TRBV7-2 to TRBJ1-2, with 7 bases aligning to TRBD1. This receptor carries the CDR3 CASSLGDVTPTGLGRCYTF. At the DNA level, the sequence is TGTGCCAGCAGCTTAGGGGACGTCACGCCGACAGGGTTGGGTAGGTGCTACACCTTC.